The rows below give T cell receptor beta chains drawn from one sample of a study of shared clonotypes between healthy human individuals. Data came from immunoSEQ multiplex PCR; TCRdb stores just in-frame clones and leaves some out. The sample records about 480,000 clones, 79% being singletons. The sequenced sample was PBMCs. The source of these receptors is a woman between 40 and 50 years old in good health. Some clones in this sample may be carry-over from other donors' samples. Both conserved end residues are part of each CDR3. D genes are given only for firm matches. The listing skips clone size in some rows; elsewhere it reads once, few, many or a size class.

D gene: .; clone size: .; V gene: TRBV21-1; J gene: TRBJ1-5; CDR3 DNA: TGTGCCAGCAGCCGCCCCCGGGACAGGGGCAATCAGCCCCAGCATTTT; CDR3 protein: CASSRPRDRGNQPQHF
D gene: TRBD2; clone size: .; V gene: TRBV13; J gene: TRBJ2-7; CDR3 DNA: TGTGCCAGCAGCCTAGGACTAGTCCGCGAGCAGTACTTC; CDR3 protein: CASSLGLVREQYF
D gene: TRBD1; clone size: .; V gene: TRBV10-2; J gene: TRBJ2-7; CDR3 DNA: TGCGCCAGCAGTCCGGGACAGGGAAGCTCCTACGAGCAGTACTTC; CDR3 protein: CASSPGQGSSYEQYF
D gene: .; clone size: .; V gene: TRBV4-1; J gene: TRBJ2-7; CDR3 DNA: TGCGCCAGCAGCCAAGCGGGGGACGAGCAGTACTTC; CDR3 protein: CASSQAGDEQYF
D gene: .; clone size: .; V gene: TRBV9; J gene: TRBJ1-2; CDR3 DNA: TGTGCCAGCCGGGGAGAAGGGGGCTACACCTTC; CDR3 protein: CASRGEGGYTF
D gene: .; clone size: .; V gene: TRBV6-5; J gene: TRBJ2-3; CDR3 DNA: TGTGCCAGCAGTTCTACCACAGATACGCAGTATTTT; CDR3 protein: CASSSTTDTQYF
D gene: .; clone size: .; V gene: TRBV18; J gene: TRBJ2-1; CDR3 DNA: TGTGCCAGCTCACCAGGCGGACTGTCCTACAATGAGCAGTTCTTC; CDR3 protein: CASSPGGLSYNEQFF
D gene: TRBD1; clone size: .; V gene: TRBV18; J gene: TRBJ1-2; CDR3 DNA: TGTGCCAGCTCACCGCCGTCCGGGACAGGCTATGGCTACACCTTC; CDR3 protein: CASSPPSGTGYGYTF
D gene: .; clone size: .; V gene: TRBV19; J gene: TRBJ2-2; CDR3 DNA: TGTGCCAGTAGTATAGCGGACGGCTACACCGGGGAGCTGTTTTTT; CDR3 protein: CASSIADGYTGELFF
D gene: .; clone size: .; V gene: TRBV5-1; J gene: TRBJ1-1; CDR3 DNA: TGCGCCAGCAGCTTGGAAGGGGGACGGACTGAAGCTTTCTTT; CDR3 protein: CASSLEGGRTEAFF
D gene: .; clone size: .; V gene: TRBV25-1; J gene: TRBJ1-2; CDR3 DNA: TGTGCCAGCAGCCTATTTGGCTATGGCTACACCTTC; CDR3 protein: CASSLFGYGYTF
D gene: TRBD1; clone size: once; V gene: TRBV2; J gene: TRBJ1-4; CDR3 DNA: TGTGCCAGCGGTGGGACAGGGGGCCGAGAAAAACTGTTTTTT; CDR3 protein: CASGGTGGREKLFF
D gene: .; clone size: .; V gene: TRBV7-9; J gene: TRBJ1-2; CDR3 DNA: TGTGCCAGCAGCCCCCTTGGAAGCAGGGTTAACTATGGCTACACCTTC; CDR3 protein: CASSPLGSRVNYGYTF
D gene: .; clone size: .; V gene: TRBV15; J gene: TRBJ1-1; CDR3 DNA: TGTGCCACCAGCCTCGAACGCGGAACTGAAGCTTTCTTT; CDR3 protein: CATSLERGTEAFF
D gene: TRBD2; clone size: .; V gene: TRBV7-9; J gene: TRBJ2-5; CDR3 DNA: TGTGCCAGCAGCTTAGGGGGAGGGGAGACCCAGTACTTC; CDR3 protein: CASSLGGGETQYF
D gene: .; clone size: .; V gene: TRBV5-1; J gene: TRBJ2-3; CDR3 DNA: TGCGCCAGCAGCTTTTCCGGGCGGCTCAGCACAGATACGCAGTATTTT; CDR3 protein: CASSFSGRLSTDTQYF
D gene: .; clone size: .; V gene: TRBV9; J gene: TRBJ1-3; CDR3 DNA: TGTGCCAGCAGCGGGCAGGTTGGAAACACCATATATTTT; CDR3 protein: CASSGQVGNTIYF
D gene: TRBD2; clone size: .; V gene: TRBV5-1; J gene: TRBJ2-3; CDR3 DNA: TGCGCCAGCAGCTTGAGGGCTAGCGGCAGCACAGATACGCAGTATTTT; CDR3 protein: CASSLRASGSTDTQYF
D gene: .; clone size: .; V gene: TRBV6-6; J gene: TRBJ2-7; CDR3 DNA: TGTGCCAGCAGTTACGGACGGACCTACGAGCAGTACTTC; CDR3 protein: CASSYGRTYEQYF
D gene: .; clone size: few; V gene: TRBV7-2; J gene: TRBJ1-2; CDR3 DNA: TGTGCCAGCAGCTTTAGGACGGACTATGGCTACACCTTC; CDR3 protein: CASSFRTDYGYTF
D gene: .; clone size: .; V gene: TRBV15; J gene: TRBJ1-1; CDR3 DNA: TGTGCCACCAGCAGAGACAGGGTGAACACTGAAGCTTTCTTT; CDR3 protein: CATSRDRVNTEAFF
D gene: .; clone size: .; V gene: TRBV11-2; J gene: TRBJ1-1; CDR3 DNA: TGTGCCGGCGACCCGGGTACAGATTTCACTGAAGCTTTCTTT; CDR3 protein: CAGDPGTDFTEAFF
D gene: TRBD1; clone size: once; V gene: TRBV9; J gene: TRBJ1-3; CDR3 DNA: TGTGCCAGCAGCGGGAGGACAGGCTCTGGAAACACCATATATTTT; CDR3 protein: CASSGRTGSGNTIYF
D gene: TRBD2; clone size: few; V gene: TRBV7-9; J gene: TRBJ2-1; CDR3 DNA: TGTGCCAGCAGCCCGCTAGGGACTAGCAACTACAATGAGCAGTTCTTC; CDR3 protein: CASSPLGTSNYNEQFF
D gene: TRBD1; clone size: .; V gene: TRBV4-1; J gene: TRBJ1-2; CDR3 DNA: TGCGCCAGCAGCCAAGATCGGGGACAGGGCCCTGGCTACACCTTC; CDR3 protein: CASSQDRGQGPGYTF
D gene: TRBD1; clone size: .; V gene: TRBV25-1; J gene: TRBJ1-4; CDR3 DNA: TGTGCCAGCAGTGAACGGACAGGGATTGAAAAACTGTTTTTT; CDR3 protein: CASSERTGIEKLFF
D gene: TRBD2; clone size: .; V gene: TRBV7-3; J gene: TRBJ2-1; CDR3 DNA: TGTGCCAGCAGCCCCGGACTAGTTTCCTACAATGAGCAGTTCTTC; CDR3 protein: CASSPGLVSYNEQFF
D gene: .; clone size: many; V gene: TRBV6-5; J gene: TRBJ2-7; CDR3 DNA: TGTGCCAGCATGGATAGGACTCGGGGCTACGAGCAGTACTTC; CDR3 protein: CASMDRTRGYEQYF
D gene: .; clone size: .; V gene: TRBV6-6; J gene: TRBJ1-2; CDR3 DNA: TGTGCCAGCAGTTACGTCGAGGTCCCCACTAACTATGGCTACACCTTC; CDR3 protein: CASSYVEVPTNYGYTF
D gene: .; clone size: .; V gene: TRBV7-2; J gene: TRBJ1-1; CDR3 DNA: TGTGCCAGCAGCTTATTACGCATAAGGGTACGCGGCACTGAAGCTTTCTTT; CDR3 protein: CASSLLRIRVRGTEAFF
D gene: TRBD1; clone size: .; V gene: TRBV10-3; J gene: TRBJ2-2; CDR3 DNA: TGTGCCATCAGTGACAGGACAGGTCCCAACACCGGGGAGCTGTTTTTT; CDR3 protein: CAISDRTGPNTGELFF
D gene: .; clone size: many; V gene: TRBV4-1; J gene: TRBJ2-7; CDR3 DNA: TGCGCCAGCAGCCCCAAGTCATGGAGGGCAGCGTACGAGCAGTACTTC; CDR3 protein: CASSPKSWRAAYEQYF
D gene: TRBD1; clone size: .; V gene: TRBV28; J gene: TRBJ2-7; CDR3 DNA: TGTGCCAGCAGAAAACAGGGGCTCTACGAGCAGTACTTC; CDR3 protein: CASRKQGLYEQYF
D gene: .; clone size: .; V gene: TRBV6-1; J gene: TRBJ1-5; CDR3 DNA: TGTGCCAGCAGTGAAGCATACCTCCGGAGGACCCAGCATTTT; CDR3 protein: CASSEAYLRRTQHF
D gene: TRBD2; clone size: .; V gene: TRBV5-1; J gene: TRBJ2-3; CDR3 DNA: TGCGCCAGCAGCCCACCCGGACTAGCGGGCGCAGATACGCAGTATTTT; CDR3 protein: CASSPPGLAGADTQYF
D gene: .; clone size: once; V gene: TRBV6-4; J gene: TRBJ2-2; CDR3 DNA: TGTGCCAGCAGTGACTCCTGGAACACCGGGGAGCTGTTTTTT; CDR3 protein: CASSDSWNTGELFF
D gene: TRBD1; clone size: .; V gene: TRBV5-4; J gene: TRBJ1-2; CDR3 DNA: TGTGCCAGCAGCATCGATAGGGGAGAGACAGGGTTCTACACCTTC; CDR3 protein: CASSIDRGETGFYTF
D gene: .; clone size: .; V gene: TRBV6-6; J gene: TRBJ2-7; CDR3 DNA: TGTGCCAGCAGCTCCACCGGGGTTAGCTCCTACGAGCAGTACTTC; CDR3 protein: CASSSTGVSSYEQYF
D gene: .; clone size: once; V gene: TRBV6-6; J gene: TRBJ1-1; CDR3 DNA: TGTGCCAGCAGTTACAGGGTCATGAACACTGAAGCTTTCTTT; CDR3 protein: CASSYRVMNTEAFF
D gene: TRBD2; clone size: .; V gene: TRBV7-7; J gene: TRBJ2-2; CDR3 DNA: TGTGCCAGCAGTCAAAATAGCGGGAGTACCGGGGAGCTGTTTTTT; CDR3 protein: CASSQNSGSTGELFF
D gene: .; clone size: .; V gene: TRBV11-1; J gene: TRBJ2-5; CDR3 DNA: TGTGCCAGCAGCTTTGGCAGGGCAGAGACCCAGTACTTC; CDR3 protein: CASSFGRAETQYF
D gene: .; clone size: few; V gene: TRBV7-2; J gene: TRBJ2-3; CDR3 DNA: TGTGCCAGCAGCCCCCTTGGGTCAGGGGGCACAGATACGCAGTATTTT; CDR3 protein: CASSPLGSGGTDTQYF
D gene: TRBD1; clone size: few; V gene: TRBV6-5; J gene: TRBJ1-4; CDR3 DNA: TGTGCCAGCAGGAGGACAGGGTCTAATGAAAAACTGTTTTTT; CDR3 protein: CASRRTGSNEKLFF
D gene: .; clone size: .; V gene: TRBV5-6; J gene: TRBJ1-1; CDR3 DNA: TGTGCCAGCAGCACCGGGCCCGGAAGGACTGAAGCTTTCTTT; CDR3 protein: CASSTGPGRTEAFF
D gene: TRBD2; clone size: many; V gene: TRBV13; J gene: TRBJ2-1; CDR3 DNA: TGTGCCAGCAGCTTAGGGGGCGGGAGCGGATACAATGAGCAGTTCTTC; CDR3 protein: CASSLGGGSGYNEQFF
D gene: .; clone size: .; V gene: TRBV10-3; J gene: TRBJ2-1; CDR3 DNA: TGTGCCATCAGTGATTTTTTCGATGAGCAGTTCTTC; CDR3 protein: CAISDFFDEQFF
D gene: .; clone size: once; V gene: TRBV28; J gene: TRBJ2-3; CDR3 DNA: TGTGCCAGCACTCGGGGGATCACAGATACGCAGTATTTT; CDR3 protein: CASTRGITDTQYF